Listed here is a single T cell receptor (beta chain). This clone's antigen is unknown. Per-nucleotide qualities are absent, and no much larger clonotype sits a single base away. The data originate from a study of blood T cell repertoires in COVID-19 (dated by TCRdb to about 2020). At the level of the whole study: Collaborator samples came from the United States, Italy and Spain and covered acute and convalescent phases of COVID-19. The prospective study material was composed of cDNA or gDNA derived from T cells, B-cell-depleted T cells, or PBMCs. Subjects who had been exposed to COVID-19, were actively infected with it, or had recovered from it provided the deeply sampled blood TCRbeta repertoires that made up the dataset. A freely available public database, intended as a resource for researchers studying the immune response to SARS-CoV-2, is where the repertoires were released. The samples were drawn from the first 160 participants of the ongoing ImmuneRACE study and from 950 to 1,500 subjects provided by 6 global collaborators. The sample metadata nearly always contained a de-identified subject ID, COVID-19 status, age in years and sex. Where HLA class I and class II types were available, the types were taken from metadata supplied by the sample provider, not from assay-based typing. Study-level results and caveats: How much clinical and demographic metadata was included differed by source and by participant, and the metadata was provided uncurated.

The germline V gene supplies CDR1 SGHTA and CDR2 FQGNSA. Germline trimming amounts to 1 base on V and 2 bases on J, with 4 as the count of junction bases outside the gene matches. Spanning cysteine to phenylalanine, the CDR3 consists of 15 amino acids. Only the CDR3 DNA is retained, 45 bases long and in frame from the first base. TCRbeta CDR3 regions were amplified from genomic DNA using the immunoSEQ Assay, a bias-controlled multiplex PCR. In the authors' own workflow: Within the assay, amplification of reference gene primers was used to estimate how many nucleated cells each sample contained. To quantify the absolute abundance of each unique TCRbeta CDR3 rearrangement, sequence reads were collapsed and filtered. For each sample, productive Simpson clonality was calculated as the square root of Simpson's diversity index across productive rearrangements. What TCRdb holds here is the immuneACCESS table cut down to in-frame rearrangements. Part of the clones is not present; checked against another copy, under half of the missing clones reflect an unresolved V gene, and the others are unexplained. Clone size and the V and J calls come from that table; the DNA yielded D and trimming. This sample is represented by roughly 120,000 clones; 85% to 90% of them were singletons. Roughly a tenth of the sample is held by the ten biggest clonotypes.

The collaborating institutions used their own protocols to collect whole blood in K2EDTA tubes. Collaborator samples were shipped for TCRbeta analysis as frozen whole blood, isolated PBMCs, or DNA extracted from either sample type. Recombination connected TRBV7-2 to TRBJ2-7, with 8 middle bases fitting TRBD2. Material: peripheral blood. The TCR comes from a man aged 80 or over with acute or convalescent COVID-19. The CDR3 region reads CASSLDGLAPYEQYF. The DNA sequence is as follows: TGTGCCAGCAGCTTAGATGGACTAGCTCCCTACGAGCAGTACTTC.